This is a list of T cell receptor beta chains from one sample in a study of human T cells and chemical hapten exposure. TCRdb fed the RACE reads into MiXCR, producing one record per CDR3 protein. The sample lists roughly 90,000 distinct CDR3 sequences, roughly a tenth occurring once. The sequencing used whole blood, collected in connection with sensitization to the hapten diphenylcyclopropenone (DPC). The origin of the receptors is a woman under 40 with alopecia areata. Some clones in this sample may be carry-over from other donors' samples. CDR3s include the opening cysteine and the closing phenylalanine or tryptophan. D genes are given only for firm matches. Clone size, where shown, is once, few, many, or a class for clones that have expanded.

J	size	V	D	DNA	CDR3
TRBJ2-3	many	TRBV24-1	NA	TGTGCCACCAGTGTGGGGTCGGGTAGCACAGATACGCAGTATTTT	CATSVGSGSTDTQYF
TRBJ1-3	many	TRBV3-1	NA	TGTGCCAGCAGCCAAGTGCGGACCTCTGGAAACACCATATATTTT	CASSQVRTSGNTIYF
TRBJ1-4	many	TRBV18	NA	TGTGCCAGCTCACCAGGAGAACATAATGAAAAACTGTTTTTT	CASSPGEHNEKLFF
TRBJ2-1	few	TRBV30	TRBD2	TGTGCCTGGAGCGGGACTAGCGGGGGGGCCGTTTACAATGAGCAGTTCTTC	CAWSGTSGGAVYNEQFF
TRBJ2-1	many	TRBV6-4	TRBD1	TGTGCCAGCAGTGAGAGAACAGGGGACTACAATGAGCAGTTCTTC	CASSERTGDYNEQFF
TRBJ2-7	few	TRBV11-2	NA	TGTGCCAGCAGCTTAGGGCAGGGCACCTACGAGCAGTACTTC	CASSLGQGTYEQYF
TRBJ1-1	many	TRBV6-2/TRBV6-3	NA	TGTGCCAGCAGCCGTCGACAGAGTAACACTGAAGCTTTCTTT	CASSRRQSNTEAFF
TRBJ2-7	many	TRBV11-3	NA	TGTGCCAGCAGCTTAGATAACGGACAGAGGCAGTACTTC	CASSLDNGQRQYF
TRBJ2-1	many	TRBV2	TRBD2	TGTGCCAGCTCGAGCGGGGGCTCCTACAATGAGCAGTTCTTC	CASSSGGSYNEQFF
TRBJ2-1	NA	TRBV28	NA	TGTGCCAGCAGCCGCATCTCTACGGCGGGCGGCAATGAGCAGTTCTTC	CASSRISTAGGNEQFF
TRBJ2-3	NA	TRBV28	NA	TGTGCCAGCAACTTCCCCTCCGGGTCCAACGCAGATACGCAGTATTTT	CASNFPSGSNADTQYF
TRBJ2-6	many	TRBV7-3	NA	TGTGCCAGCAGCTTAGGGTCTGGGGCCAACGTCCTGACTTTC	CASSLGSGANVLTF
TRBJ1-1	few	TRBV27	NA	TGTGCCAGCAGTTTACGGAGGGAGAACACTGAAGCTTTCTTT	CASSLRRENTEAFF
TRBJ2-1	many	TRBV29-1	NA	TGCAGCGCAACAGAATACAATGAGCAGTTCTTC	CSATEYNEQFF
TRBJ1-5	few	TRBV6-1	TRBD1	TGTGCCAGCAGAAGGGGACAGGTTAATCAGCCCCAGCATTTT	CASRRGQVNQPQHF
TRBJ2-6	NA	TRBV29-1	TRBD1	TGCAGCGTAGCCGGGACAGGGGGCTCTGGGGCCAACGTCCTGACTTTC	CSVAGTGGSGANVLTF
TRBJ2-1	NA	TRBV29-1	NA	TGCAGCGTTGGGTCAGGATCCTACAATGAGCAGTTCTTC	CSVGSGSYNEQFF
TRBJ2-5	few	TRBV15	NA	TGTGCCACCAGCAGGAATTTATTAGCGGCCCAAGAGACCCAGTACTTC	CATSRNLLAAQETQYF
TRBJ2-1	NA	TRBV29-1	NA	TGCAGCGTTCGGAGAGGTGGAGCGGAATACAATGAGCAGTTCTTC	CSVRRGGAEYNEQFF
TRBJ1-1	NA	TRBV18	NA	TGTGCCAGCTCACGGTCCGAGGACACTGAAGCTTTCTTT	CASSRSEDTEAFF
TRBJ1-2	NA	TRBV20-1	NA	TGCAGTGCCACCGAAGGACCGATCTATGGCTACACCTTC	CSATEGPIYGYTF
TRBJ2-5	few	TRBV5-1	TRBD2	TGCGCCAGCAGCGGAGCGGGACTAGCGGGGTCGACACAAGAGACCCAGTACTTC	CASSGAGLAGSTQETQYF
TRBJ2-5	few	TRBV28	NA	TGTGCCAGCAGTCCGCTAATCGGAAAAGAGACCCAGTACTTC	CASSPLIGKETQYF
TRBJ2-2	many	TRBV28	TRBD2	TGTGCCAGCAGTTTGAGCGGGGGCATCGGGGAGCTGTTTTTT	CASSLSGGIGELFF
TRBJ2-6	NA	TRBV29-1	NA	TGCAGCGTTGAAGGGACCGGGACCAACGTCCTGACTTTC	CSVEGTGTNVLTF
TRBJ1-1	many	TRBV2	TRBD1	TGTGCCAGCAGAAAACAGGGGTACACTGAAGCTTTCTTT	CASRKQGYTEAFF
TRBJ2-7	many	TRBV6-5	NA	TGTGCCAGCACTCCCGACCGTGGGCTAGGGCAGCAGTACTTC	CASTPDRGLGQQYF
TRBJ1-6	many	TRBV7-9	NA	TGTGCCAGCAGCTTAGGACAAACCTTCTCCTATAATTCACCCCTCCACTTT	CASSLGQTFSYNSPLHF
TRBJ1-2	once	TRBV20-1	NA	TGCGGTGGAAACTATTATGGCTACACCTTC	CGGNYYGYTF
TRBJ2-2	many	TRBV24-1	TRBD2	TGTGCCACCAGTGATTTCCGGACTAGCGGGAGGAGAAGAACCGGGGAGCTGTTTTTT	CATSDFRTSGRRRTGELFF
TRBJ2-2	many	TRBV29-1	NA	TGCAGCGTTGACGGGGACCGTAGGGGCCACACCGGGGAGCTGTTTTTT	CSVDGDRRGHTGELFF
TRBJ1-1	NA	TRBV3-1	NA	TGTGCCAGCAGCCAAGGGCTGTCGGGGAACACTGAAGCTTTCTTT	CASSQGLSGNTEAFF
TRBJ1-1	NA	TRBV29-1	NA	TGCAGCGTTGAAGAAGTTGGGGGGACTGAAGCTTTCTTT	CSVEEVGGTEAFF
TRBJ2-1	many	TRBV10-2	NA	TGCGCCAGCAGTGAGTCTAGACTAAAAGGGCATGAGCAGTTCTTC	CASSESRLKGHEQFF
TRBJ1-3	few	TRBV28	NA	TGTGCCAGCAGTAGCGGCGGGTCTGGAAACACCATATATTTT	CASSSGGSGNTIYF
TRBJ2-1	many	TRBV7-2	NA	TGTGCCAGCAGCGCCAGAACGGGACAAACAAGGTCCTACAATGAGCAGTTCTTC	CASSARTGQTRSYNEQFF
TRBJ2-3	few	TRBV7-9	NA	TGTGCCAGCAGCCCACCCAGAGGGCGGTTCACAGATACGCAGTATTTT	CASSPPRGRFTDTQYF
TRBJ2-3	few	TRBV9	NA	TGTGCCAGCAGCGCAGATTACACGGGACAACTCACAGATACGCAGTATTTT	CASSADYTGQLTDTQYF
TRBJ2-1	many	TRBV29-1	NA	TGCAGCGTTCATGCGGCGTACAATGAGCAGTTCTTC	CSVHAAYNEQFF
TRBJ1-5	many	TRBV9	TRBD1	TGTGCCAGCAGCCACACAGGGGGTGGTCAGCCCCAGCATTTT	CASSHTGGGQPQHF
TRBJ1-2	few	TRBV5-1	NA	TGCGCCAGCAGCTTAGGTGTCGGAACTAACTATGGCTACACCTTC	CASSLGVGTNYGYTF
TRBJ1-1	many	TRBV7-9	NA	TGTGCCAGCAGCTTGCCGGGCAGTTACACTGAAGCTTTCTTT	CASSLPGSYTEAFF
TRBJ2-5	NA	TRBV10-1	NA	TGCGCCAGCAGCTCGACTAGAACACAAGAGACCCAGTACTTC	CASSSTRTQETQYF
TRBJ1-1	NA	TRBV28	NA	TGTGCCAGCAGTTTGGGGGTCGCTGAAGCTTTCTTT	CASSLGVAEAFF
TRBJ2-1	NA	TRBV19	NA	TGTGCCAGTAGGCTTAGCGGCTTCTCCTACAATGAGCAGTTCTTC	CASRLSGFSYNEQFF
TRBJ1-1	many	TRBV10-2	NA	TGCGCCAGCAGTGGCAGGGAGAACACTGAAGCTTTCTTT	CASSGRENTEAFF
TRBJ2-3	NA	TRBV13	NA	TGTGCCAGCAGCCTAAACGTAGCTTCCATCACAGATACGCAGTATTTT	CASSLNVASITDTQYF